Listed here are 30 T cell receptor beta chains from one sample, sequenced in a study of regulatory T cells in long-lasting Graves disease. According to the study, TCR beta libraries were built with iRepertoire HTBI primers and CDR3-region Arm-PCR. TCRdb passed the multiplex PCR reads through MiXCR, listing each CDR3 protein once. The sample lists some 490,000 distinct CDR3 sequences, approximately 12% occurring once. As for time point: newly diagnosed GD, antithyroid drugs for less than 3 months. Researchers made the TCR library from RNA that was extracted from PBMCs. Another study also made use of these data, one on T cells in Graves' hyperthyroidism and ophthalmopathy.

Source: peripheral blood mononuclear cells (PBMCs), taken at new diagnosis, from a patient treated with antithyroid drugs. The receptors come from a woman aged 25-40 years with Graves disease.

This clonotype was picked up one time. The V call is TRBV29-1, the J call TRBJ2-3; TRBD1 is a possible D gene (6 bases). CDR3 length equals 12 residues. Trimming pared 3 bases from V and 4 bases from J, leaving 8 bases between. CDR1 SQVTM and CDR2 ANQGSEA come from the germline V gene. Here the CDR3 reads CSVEPGADTQYF. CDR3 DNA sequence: TGCAGCGTTGAGCCAGGGGCAGATACGCAGTATTTT.

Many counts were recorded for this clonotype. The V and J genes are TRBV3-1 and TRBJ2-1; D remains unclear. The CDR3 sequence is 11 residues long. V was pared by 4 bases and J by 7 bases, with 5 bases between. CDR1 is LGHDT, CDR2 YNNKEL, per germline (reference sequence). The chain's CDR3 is CASSRVNEQFF. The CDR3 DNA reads TGTGCCAGCAGCCGAGTTAATGAGCAGTTCTTC.

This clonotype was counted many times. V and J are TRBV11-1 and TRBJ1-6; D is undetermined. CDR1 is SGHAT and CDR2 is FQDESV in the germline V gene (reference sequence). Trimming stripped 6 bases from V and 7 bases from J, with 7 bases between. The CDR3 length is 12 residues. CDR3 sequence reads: CASRKENSPLHF. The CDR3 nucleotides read TGTGCCAGCAGGAAGGAGAATTCACCCCTCCACTTT.

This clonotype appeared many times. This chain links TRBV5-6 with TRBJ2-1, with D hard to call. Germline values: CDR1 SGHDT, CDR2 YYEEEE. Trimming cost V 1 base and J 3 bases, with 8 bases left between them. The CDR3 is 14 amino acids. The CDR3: CASSLIRDYNEQFF. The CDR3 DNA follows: TGTGCCAGCAGCTTGATAAGGGACTACAATGAGCAGTTCTTC.

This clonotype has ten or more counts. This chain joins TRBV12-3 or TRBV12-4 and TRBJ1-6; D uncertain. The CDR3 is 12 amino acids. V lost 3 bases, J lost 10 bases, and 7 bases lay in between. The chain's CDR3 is CASSLVYSPLHF. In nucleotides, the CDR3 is TGTGCCAGCAGTTTGGTATACTCACCCCTCCACTTT.

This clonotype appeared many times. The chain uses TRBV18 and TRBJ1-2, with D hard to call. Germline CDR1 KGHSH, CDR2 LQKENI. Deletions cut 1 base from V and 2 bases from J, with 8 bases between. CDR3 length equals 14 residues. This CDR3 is CASSPRSSNYGYTF. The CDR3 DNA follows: TGTGCCAGCTCACCACGTTCCTCCAACTATGGCTACACCTTC.

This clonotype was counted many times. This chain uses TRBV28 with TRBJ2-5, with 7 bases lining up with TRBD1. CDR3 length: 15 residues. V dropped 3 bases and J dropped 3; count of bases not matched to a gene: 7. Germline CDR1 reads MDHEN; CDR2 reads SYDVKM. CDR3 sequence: CASSFVGQLKETQYF. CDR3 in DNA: TGTGCCAGCAGTTTTGTGGGACAGTTAAAAGAGACCCAGTACTTC.

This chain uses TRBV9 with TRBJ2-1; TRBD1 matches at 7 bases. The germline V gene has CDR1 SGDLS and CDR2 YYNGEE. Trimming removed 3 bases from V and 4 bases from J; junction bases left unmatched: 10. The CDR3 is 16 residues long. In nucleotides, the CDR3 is TGTGCCAGCAGCGCATCAACAGGGGAGAGGTACAATGAGCAGTTCTTC. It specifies CASSASTGERYNEQFF.

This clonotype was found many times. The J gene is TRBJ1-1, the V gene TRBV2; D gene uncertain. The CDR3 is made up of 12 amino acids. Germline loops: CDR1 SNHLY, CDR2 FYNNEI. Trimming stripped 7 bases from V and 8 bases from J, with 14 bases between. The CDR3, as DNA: TGTGCCAGCACCTCCCCCACCAGGGAAGCTTTCTTT. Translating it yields CASTSPTREAFF.

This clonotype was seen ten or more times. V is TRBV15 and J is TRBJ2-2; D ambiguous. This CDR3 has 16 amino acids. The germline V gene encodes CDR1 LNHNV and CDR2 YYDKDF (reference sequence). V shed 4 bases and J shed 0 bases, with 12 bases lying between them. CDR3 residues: CATSKTHGANTGELFF. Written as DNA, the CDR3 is TGTGCCACCAGCAAGACTCATGGCGCGAACACCGGGGAGCTGTTTTTT.

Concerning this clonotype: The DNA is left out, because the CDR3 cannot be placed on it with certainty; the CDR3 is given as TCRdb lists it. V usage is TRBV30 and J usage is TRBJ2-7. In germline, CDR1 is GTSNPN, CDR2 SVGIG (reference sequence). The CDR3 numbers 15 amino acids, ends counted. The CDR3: CAWSVGLGTENIPYF.

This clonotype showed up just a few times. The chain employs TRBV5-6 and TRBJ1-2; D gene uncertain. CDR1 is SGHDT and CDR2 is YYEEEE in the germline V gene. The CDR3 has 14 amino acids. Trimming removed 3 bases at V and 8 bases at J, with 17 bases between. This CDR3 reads CASSYPEAQEGYTF. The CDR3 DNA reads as TGTGCCAGCAGCTACCCCGAGGCGCAAGAAGGCTACACCTTC. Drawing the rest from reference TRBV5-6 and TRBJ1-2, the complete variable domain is DAGVTQSPTHLIKTRGQQVTLRCSPKSGHDTVSWYQQALGQGPQFIFQYYEEEERQRGNFPDRFSGHQFPNYSSELNVNALLLGDSALYLCASSYPEAQEGYTFGSGTRLTVV.

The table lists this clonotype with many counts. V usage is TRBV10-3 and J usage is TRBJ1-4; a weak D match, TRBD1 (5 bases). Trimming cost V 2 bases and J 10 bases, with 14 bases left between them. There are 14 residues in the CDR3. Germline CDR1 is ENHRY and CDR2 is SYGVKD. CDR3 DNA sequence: TGTGCCATCAGTGAGGACAGTCTCAAGGGAAAACTGTTTTTT. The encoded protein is CAISEDSLKGKLFF.

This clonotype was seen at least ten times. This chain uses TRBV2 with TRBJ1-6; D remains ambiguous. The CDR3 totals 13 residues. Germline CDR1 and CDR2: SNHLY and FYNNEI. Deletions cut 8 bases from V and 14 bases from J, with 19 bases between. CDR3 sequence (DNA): TGTGCCAGCGGAGACACGGGTCAGTCGACCCTCCACTTT. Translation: CASGDTGQSTLHF.

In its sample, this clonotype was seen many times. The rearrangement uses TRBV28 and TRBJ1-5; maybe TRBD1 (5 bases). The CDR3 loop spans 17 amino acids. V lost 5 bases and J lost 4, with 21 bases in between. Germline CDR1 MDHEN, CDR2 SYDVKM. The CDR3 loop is CASSLHSVSTVNQPQHF. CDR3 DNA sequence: TGTGCCAGCAGTCTGCATTCTGTGTCGACAGTAAATCAGCCCCAGCATTTT.

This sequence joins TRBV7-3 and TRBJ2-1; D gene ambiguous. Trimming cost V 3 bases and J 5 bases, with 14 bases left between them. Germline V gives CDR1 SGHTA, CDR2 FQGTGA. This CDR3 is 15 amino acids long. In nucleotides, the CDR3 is TGTGCCAGCAGCTTGTCTTCTGGACGGCACAATGAGCAGTTCTTC. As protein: CASSLSSGRHNEQFF. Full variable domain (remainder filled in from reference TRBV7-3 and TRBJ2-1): GAGVSQTPSNKVTEKGKYVELRCDPISGHTALYWYRQSLGQGPEFLIYFQGTGAADDSGLPNDRFFAVRPEGSVSTLKIQRTERGDSAVYLCASSLSSGRHNEQFFGPGTRLTVL.

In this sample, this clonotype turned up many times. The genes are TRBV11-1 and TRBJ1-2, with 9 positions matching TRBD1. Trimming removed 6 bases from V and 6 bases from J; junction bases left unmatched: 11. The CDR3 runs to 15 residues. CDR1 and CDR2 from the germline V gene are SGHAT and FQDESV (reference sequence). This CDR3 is CASSFQQGAIDGYTF. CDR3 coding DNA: TGTGCCAGCAGTTTTCAACAGGGGGCTATCGATGGCTACACCTTC.

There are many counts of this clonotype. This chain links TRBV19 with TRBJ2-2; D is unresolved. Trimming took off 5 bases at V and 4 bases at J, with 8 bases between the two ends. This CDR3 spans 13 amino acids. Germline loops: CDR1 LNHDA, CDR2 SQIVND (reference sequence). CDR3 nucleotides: TGTGCCAGTAGTCCTAGTCCCACCGGGGAGCTGTTTTTT. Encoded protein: CASSPSPTGELFF.

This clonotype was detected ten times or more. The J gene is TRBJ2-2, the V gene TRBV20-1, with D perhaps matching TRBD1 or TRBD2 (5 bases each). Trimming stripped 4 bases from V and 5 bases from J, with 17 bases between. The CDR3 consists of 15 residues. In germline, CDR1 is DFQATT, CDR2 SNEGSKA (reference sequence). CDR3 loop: CSATQKAGRTGELFF. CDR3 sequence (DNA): TGCAGTGCTACCCAAAAGGCAGGGAGAACCGGGGAGCTGTTTTTT.

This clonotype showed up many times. In DNA form, the CDR3 reads TGTGCCAGTCGCGCCCGAGGGGGACTAGCAGACTACGAGCAGTACTTC. This codes for CASRARGGLADYEQYF. The chain carries TRBV19 and TRBJ2-7; 9 bases are shared with TRBD2. Germline CDR1 is LNHDA and CDR2 is SQIVND (reference sequence). With V trimmed by 8 bases and J by 3 bases, 14 bases remained unmatched. There are 16 residues in the CDR3.

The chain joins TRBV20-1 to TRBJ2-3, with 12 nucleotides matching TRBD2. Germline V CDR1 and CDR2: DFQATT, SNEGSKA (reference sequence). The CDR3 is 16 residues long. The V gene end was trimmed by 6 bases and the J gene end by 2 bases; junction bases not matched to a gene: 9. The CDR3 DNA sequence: TGCAGTGCAAAAAAGACTAGCGGGAGACCCACAGATACGCAGTATTTT. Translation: CSAKKTSGRPTDTQYF.

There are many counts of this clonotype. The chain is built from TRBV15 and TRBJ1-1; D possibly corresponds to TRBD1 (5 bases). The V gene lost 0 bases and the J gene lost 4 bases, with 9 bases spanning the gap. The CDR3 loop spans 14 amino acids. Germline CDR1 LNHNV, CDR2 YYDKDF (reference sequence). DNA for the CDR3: TGTGCCACCAGCAGAGATGGGGGGATCACTGAAGCTTTCTTT. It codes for CATSRDGGITEAFF.

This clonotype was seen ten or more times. The CDR3 bases are TGCGCCAGCAGCCAAGGAACGCTCAAGAGGGACAATGAGCAGTTCTTC. This translates into CASSQGTLKRDNEQFF. This rearrangement joins TRBV4-1 to TRBJ2-1; possibly TRBD2 for D (5 bases). Trimming took 1 base from V and 5 from J, leaving 15 bases between them. CDR3 size: 16 residues. Per the germline V gene, CDR1 is MGHRA and CDR2 is YSYEKL.

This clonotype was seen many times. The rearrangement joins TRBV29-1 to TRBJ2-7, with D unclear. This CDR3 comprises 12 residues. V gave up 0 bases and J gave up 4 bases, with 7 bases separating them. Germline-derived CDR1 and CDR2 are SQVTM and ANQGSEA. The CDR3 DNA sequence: TGCAGCGTTGAAGATTATGGTTACGAGCAGTACTTC. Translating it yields CSVEDYGYEQYF.

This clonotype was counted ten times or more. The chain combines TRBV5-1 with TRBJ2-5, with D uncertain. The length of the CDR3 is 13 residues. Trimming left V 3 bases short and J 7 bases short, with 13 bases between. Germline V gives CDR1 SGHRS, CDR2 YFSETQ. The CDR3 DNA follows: TGCGCCAGCAGCTACCGGGCCTCTGGGACCCAGTACTTC. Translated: CASSYRASGTQYF.

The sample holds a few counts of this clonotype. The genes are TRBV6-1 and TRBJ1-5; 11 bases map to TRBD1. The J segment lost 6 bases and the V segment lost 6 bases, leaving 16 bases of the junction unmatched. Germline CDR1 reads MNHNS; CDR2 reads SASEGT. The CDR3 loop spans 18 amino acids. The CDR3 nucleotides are TGTGCCAGCAGAACCGGGGGACAGGGGGTTAAGTTGGGTCAGCCCCAGCATTTT. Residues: CASRTGGQGVKLGQPQHF.

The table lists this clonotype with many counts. CDR3 sequence (DNA): TGTGCCAGCAGTGAACCACGTCGGAACACTGAAGCTTTCTTT. As protein: CASSEPRRNTEAFF. The chain is built from TRBV6-1 and TRBJ1-1; D ambiguous. The CDR3 has 14 residues. CDR1 and CDR2 from the germline V gene are MNHNS and SASEGT. The V end was cut by 2 bases, the J end by 1 base, with 8 bases between.

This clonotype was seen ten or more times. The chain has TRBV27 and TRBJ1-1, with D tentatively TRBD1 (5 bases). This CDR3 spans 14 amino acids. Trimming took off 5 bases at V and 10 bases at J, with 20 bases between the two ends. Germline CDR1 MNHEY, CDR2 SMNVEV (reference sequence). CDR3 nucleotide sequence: TGTGCCAGCAGTCCTAATTGGGACGGACTCCCAGCTTTCTTT. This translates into CASSPNWDGLPAFF.

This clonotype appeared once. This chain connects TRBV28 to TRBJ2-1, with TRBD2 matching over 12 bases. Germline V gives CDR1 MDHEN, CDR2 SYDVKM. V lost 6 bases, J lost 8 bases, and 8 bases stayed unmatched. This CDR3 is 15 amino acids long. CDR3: CASRFLAGGPDEQFF. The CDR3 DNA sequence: TGTGCCAGCAGGTTTCTAGCGGGAGGGCCGGATGAGCAGTTCTTC.

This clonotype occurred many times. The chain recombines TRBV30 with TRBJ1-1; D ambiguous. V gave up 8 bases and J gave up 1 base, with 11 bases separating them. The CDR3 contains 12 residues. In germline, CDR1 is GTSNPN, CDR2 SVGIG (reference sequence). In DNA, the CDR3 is TGTGCCCGCACCGGGAGGAACACTGAAGCTTTCTTT. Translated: CARTGRNTEAFF.